These T cell receptor beta chains were read from a single sample in a study of cytomegalovirus exposure and HLA in healthy donors. Produced via immunoSEQ multiplex PCR; TCRdb's table is partial and in-frame only. The sample includes some 200,000 clones, around 81% of them seen just once. The sample consisted of PBMCs. The receptors shown here come from a woman aged 25 to 39 in good health and CMV-seronegative. The CDR3 runs from the conserved cysteine through the conserved F or W. D genes are given only for firm matches. Rows give clone size only sometimes, using once, few, many, or a class for an expanded clone.

D gene	clone size	V gene	J gene	CDR3 DNA	CDR3 protein
NA	NA	TRBV28	TRBJ2-5	TGTGCCAGCAGTTCACTACAGGGACCCCAAGAGACCCAGTACTTC	CASSSLQGPQETQYF
NA	NA	TRBV11-1	TRBJ1-1	TGTGCCAGCAGCTCGACAGTGAACACTGAAGCTTTCTTT	CASSSTVNTEAFF
TRBD1	once	TRBV15	TRBJ2-2	TGTGCCACCAGCAGAGAAGGGACAGGGAACACCGGGGAGCTGTTTTTT	CATSREGTGNTGELFF
NA	NA	TRBV11-2	TRBJ2-2	TGTGCCAGCAGCTTAGATTTGTCTGGGGAGCTGTTTTTT	CASSLDLSGELFF
NA	once	TRBV27	TRBJ2-5	TGTGCCAGCAGTTTATCCTGGGGGAAACAGGGAATTACAGAGACCCAGTACTTC	CASSLSWGKQGITETQYF
NA	NA	TRBV7-2	TRBJ2-3	TGTGCCAGCAGCTTAGGGGGACGGAGGGCCACGCGCAAGGCAGATACGCAGTATTTT	CASSLGGRRATRKADTQYF
NA	NA	TRBV5-1	TRBJ2-2	TGCGCCAGCAGCAAGGGACACATGAACACCGGGGAGCTGTTTTTT	CASSKGHMNTGELFF
TRBD2	NA	TRBV7-2	TRBJ2-2	TGTGCCAGCACCTCGGCGGGGGGCTACGGGGAGCTGTTTTTT	CASTSAGGYGELFF
TRBD1	once	TRBV9	TRBJ2-7	TGTGCCAGCAGCGTATCCGGGACAGGGTCCTACGAGCAGTACTTC	CASSVSGTGSYEQYF
TRBD2	NA	TRBV28	TRBJ2-3	TGTGCCAGCAGTTCCCCATCCTCAACTAGCGGGAGGTGGGATACGCAGTATTTT	CASSSPSSTSGRWDTQYF
TRBD2	NA	TRBV10-3	TRBJ2-1	TGTGCCATCAGTCGGACTAGCCCTCCCTACAATGAGCAGTTCTTC	CAISRTSPPYNEQFF
NA	once	TRBV15	TRBJ2-1	TGTGCCACCAGCAGAGATTCCGTTAACTACAATGAGCAGTTCTTC	CATSRDSVNYNEQFF
NA	NA	TRBV28	TRBJ1-2	TGTGCCAGCACCTCGGGTGGAGGTTCTTTGGGCTACACCTTC	CASTSGGGSLGYTF
TRBD2	NA	TRBV7-3	TRBJ2-2	TGTGCCAGCAGCCCCCTAGCGGGAGGGGAAACCGGGGAGCTGTTTTTT	CASSPLAGGETGELFF